The rows below give T cell receptor beta chains drawn from one sample of a study of PD-1 blockade in mismatch repair-deficient tumors. The method was immunoSEQ multiplex PCR; TCRdb's version includes in-frame clones alone and lacks a portion of them. In the table there are under 85,000 clones, about 72% of which are singletons. The material sequenced was peripheral blood, taken 2 weeks after starting pembrolizumab. The receptors were gathered from an adult with mismatch repair-deficient cancer. Both conserved end residues are part of each CDR3. D genes are given only for firm matches. A clone size is listed for some rows: how often the clone was seen (once, few, many), or a class if it is expanded.

len,d_gene,v_gene,j_gene,abundance,CDR3aa,CDR3nt
15,.,TRBV10-3,TRBJ2-1,.,CAISSRDFSYNEQFF,TGTGCCATCAGTTCCCGGGACTTTTCATACAATGAGCAGTTCTTC
15,.,TRBV19,TRBJ2-1,.,CASSILPRGYGEQFF,TGTGCCAGTAGTATCTTACCCCGAGGCTACGGTGAGCAGTTCTTC
16,TRBD1,TRBV19,TRBJ2-1,.,CASSSTGTGMSNEQFF,TGTGCCAGTAGCTCGACCGGGACAGGGATGAGCAATGAGCAGTTCTTC
15,.,TRBV7-6,TRBJ1-1,.,CASSFGGHMNTEAFF,TGTGCCAGCAGCTTCGGGGGGCATATGAACACTGAAGCTTTCTTT
13,.,TRBV11-2,TRBJ2-5,.,CASSLELLETQYF,TGTGCCAGCAGCTTAGAACTCTTGGAGACCCAGTACTTC
17,.,TRBV7-3,TRBJ2-1,.,CASSFKGTPLNHNEQFF,TGTGCCAGCAGCTTCAAGGGGACCCCACTTAATCACAATGAGCAGTTCTTC
14,TRBD1,TRBV6-6,TRBJ2-1,.,CASSAPGQKNEQFF,TGTGCCAGCAGTGCGCCGGGACAGAAAAATGAGCAGTTCTTC
15,.,TRBV5-1,TRBJ2-2,.,CASSLAAIGAGELFF,TGCGCCAGCAGCTTGGCCGCCATAGGGGCTGGGGAGCTGTTTTTT
14,.,TRBV14,TRBJ2-1,.,CASSQLPGSGEQFF,TGTGCCAGCAGCCAACTTCCAGGGTCGGGGGAGCAGTTCTTC
13,.,TRBV7-3,TRBJ2-7,.,CASSLTESAEQYF,TGTGCCAGCAGCTTAACGGAGTCAGCCGAGCAGTACTTC
19,.,TRBV19,TRBJ2-2,.,CASSMGQGSSSGSDGELFF,TGTGCCAGTAGTATGGGACAGGGGTCCTCTAGCGGGAGCGATGGGGAGCTGTTTTTT
13,TRBD1,TRBV25-1,TRBJ2-1,.,CASRDRGYNEQFF,TGTGCCAGCAGGGACAGGGGCTACAATGAGCAGTTCTTC
14,.,TRBV19,TRBJ1-2,.,CASRQPGLSYGYTF,TGTGCCAGTAGGCAACCGGGACTGAGCTATGGCTACACCTTC
16,TRBD1,TRBV7-3,TRBJ1-3,.,CASSRAGGAAGNTIYF,TGTGCCAGCAGCAGAGCAGGGGGCGCAGCTGGAAACACCATATATTTT
15,TRBD2,TRBV7-2,TRBJ2-7,.,CASSSGTSGTYEQYF,TGTGCCAGCAGCTCAGGGACTAGCGGAACCTACGAGCAGTACTTC
17,TRBD2,TRBV4-2,TRBJ2-1,.,CASSQSGGLAASGEQFF,TGTGCCAGCAGCCAATCTGGGGGACTAGCGGCGTCGGGTGAGCAGTTCTTC
13,.,TRBV27,TRBJ2-3,.,CASSMMNTDTQYF,TGTGCCAGCAGTATGATGAACACAGATACGCAGTATTTT
13,TRBD1,TRBV5-1,TRBJ2-5,.,CASIGTGFETQYF,TGCGCCAGCATCGGGACAGGGTTCGAGACCCAGTACTTC
16,.,TRBV27,TRBJ1-2,.,CASRPRGASANYGYTF,TGTGCCAGCCGACCCCGTGGTGCATCAGCAAACTATGGCTACACCTTC
14,.,TRBV14,TRBJ2-7,.,CASSQGTITGEQYF,TGTGCCAGCAGCCAAGGTACGATAACCGGCGAGCAGTACTTC
14,TRBD1,TRBV13,TRBJ1-1,.,CASSWGQENTEAFF,TGTGCCAGCAGCTGGGGACAGGAGAACACTGAAGCTTTCTTT
13,.,TRBV5-4,TRBJ2-3,.,CASSRKGTDTQYF,TGTGCCAGCAGCCGAAAGGGCACAGATACGCAGTATTTT
14,.,TRBV25-1,TRBJ1-1,.,CASSELAGVTEAFF,TGTGCCAGCAGTGAATTAGCTGGGGTCACTGAAGCTTTCTTT
14,.,TRBV19,TRBJ2-4,.,CASSITGQENIQYF,TGTGCCAGTAGTATCACAGGCCAAGAGAACATTCAGTACTTC
18,.,TRBV9,TRBJ2-2,few,CASSVAGRRGGPTGELFF,TGTGCCAGCAGCGTAGCGGGGAGGAGGGGTGGGCCCACCGGGGAGCTGTTTTTT
16,TRBD2,TRBV14,TRBJ2-1,.,CASSQLGTSSLDEQFF,TGTGCCAGCAGCCAACTTGGGACTAGTAGTTTGGATGAGCAGTTCTTC
14,TRBD2,TRBV2,TRBJ2-3,.,CASSDGLAAVTQYF,TGTGCCAGCAGTGACGGACTAGCGGCGGTTACGCAGTATTTT
14,.,TRBV12-5,TRBJ2-1,.,CASGLVGYKGEQFF,TGTGCTAGTGGTTTGGTAGGGTACAAGGGTGAGCAGTTCTTC
14,.,TRBV19,TRBJ1-2,.,CASTTGTDLYGYTF,TGTGCCAGTACTACAGGGACCGACCTCTATGGCTACACCTTC
13,.,TRBV6-1,TRBJ1-3,.,CASSKDTGNTIYF,TGTGCCAGCAGTAAAGATACTGGAAACACCATATATTTT
14,.,TRBV5-4,TRBJ1-2,.,CASSLEGGHYGYTF,TGTGCCAGCAGCTTGGAGGGCGGACACTATGGCTACACCTTC
15,TRBD2,TRBV7-2,TRBJ2-2,.,CASSLDIAGGGELFF,TGTGCCAGCAGCTTAGATATAGCGGGAGGCGGGGAGCTGTTTTTT
14,.,TRBV30,TRBJ1-3,.,CAWSVDRSGNTIYF,TGTGCCTGGAGTGTGGACCGCTCTGGAAACACCATATATTTT
15,.,TRBV19,TRBJ2-6,.,CASSIAHLGANVLTF,TGTGCCAGTAGTATAGCCCACCTTGGGGCCAACGTCCTGACTTTC
14,TRBD1,TRBV11-2,TRBJ1-2,few,CASSYTGGLDGYTF,TGTGCCAGCAGCTACACAGGGGGGTTGGATGGCTACACCTTC
16,.,TRBV19,TRBJ1-2,.,CASSGGVGGVGYGYTF,TGTGCCAGTAGCGGAGGGGTGGGGGGCGTCGGGTATGGCTACACCTTC
14,.,TRBV7-2,TRBJ1-2,.,CASSPRSGGGGYTF,TGTGCCAGCAGCCCTAGATCGGGGGGGGGTGGCTACACCTTC
12,.,TRBV10-2,TRBJ2-7,.,CASRTGEREQYF,TGCGCCAGCAGGACGGGAGAAAGGGAGCAGTACTTC
16,TRBD1,TRBV28,TRBJ1-5,.,CASSSGQGRSNQPQHF,TGTGCCAGCAGTTCCGGACAGGGACGGAGCAATCAGCCCCAGCATTTT
13,.,TRBV4-1,TRBJ2-1,few,CASSPDPYNEQFF,TGCGCCAGCAGCCCGGACCCCTACAATGAGCAGTTCTTC
14,TRBD1,TRBV19,TRBJ2-1,.,CASSNQGARNEQFF,TGTGCCAGTAGTAACCAGGGGGCAAGGAATGAGCAGTTCTTC
15,.,TRBV15,TRBJ2-7,.,CATSREKGLTYEQYF,TGTGCCACCAGCAGAGAAAAGGGCCTGACCTACGAGCAGTACTTC
13,.,TRBV6-4,TRBJ1-1,.,CASSYDRNTEAFF,TGTGCCAGCAGTTACGACAGAAACACTGAAGCTTTCTTT
11,.,TRBV20-1,TRBJ1-1,few,CSARSLTEAFF,TGCAGTGCTAGGAGTCTGACTGAAGCTTTCTTT
15,TRBD1,TRBV2,TRBJ1-4,.,CASSETEPPQGRLFF,TGTGCCAGCAGTGAAACCGAACCGCCACAGGGGAGACTGTTTTTT
12,.,TRBV28,TRBJ1-5,.,CASSEGSQPQHF,TGTGCCAGCAGTGAAGGTTCTCAGCCCCAGCATTTT
19,.,TRBV19,TRBJ2-6,.,CASSMDRGPQISGANVLTF,TGTGCCAGTAGTATGGACCGGGGCCCGCAGATATCTGGGGCCAACGTCCTGACTTTC
14,.,TRBV6-5,TRBJ1-1,.,CASRAELRGSEAFF,TGTGCCAGCAGGGCTGAACTCCGGGGGTCTGAAGCTTTCTTT
12,.,TRBV6-6,TRBJ2-3,.,CASSLAADTQYF,TGTGCCAGCAGCTTAGCGGCAGATACGCAGTATTTT
16,.,TRBV11-2,TRBJ2-6,.,CASTLVVGSGANVLTF,TGTGCCAGCACCCTTGTGGTCGGGTCCGGGGCCAACGTCCTGACTTTC
15,TRBD1,TRBV19,TRBJ1-1,once,CASSIGQGWRTEAFF,TGTGCCAGTAGTATAGGACAGGGGTGGCGCACTGAAGCTTTCTTT
14,.,TRBV5-1,TRBJ1-2,.,CASSFERANYGYTF,TGCGCCAGCAGCTTTGAGCGAGCCAACTATGGCTACACCTTC
16,TRBD1,TRBV5-1,TRBJ2-5,.,CASSLVGTDREETQYF,TGCGCCAGCAGCTTGGTCGGGACGGACAGGGAAGAGACCCAGTACTTC
14,TRBD1,TRBV6-1,TRBJ2-7,.,CASSGGTGTYEQYF,TGTGCCAGCAGTGGGGGGACAGGGACCTACGAGCAGTACTTC
14,.,TRBV30,TRBJ2-5,.,CAWSVGTGWETQYF,TGTGCCTGGAGTGTAGGAACAGGATGGGAGACCCAGTACTTC
15,.,TRBV4-1,TRBJ1-1,.,CASSQEESPDTEAFF,TGCGCCAGCAGCCAAGAGGAATCGCCGGACACTGAAGCTTTCTTT